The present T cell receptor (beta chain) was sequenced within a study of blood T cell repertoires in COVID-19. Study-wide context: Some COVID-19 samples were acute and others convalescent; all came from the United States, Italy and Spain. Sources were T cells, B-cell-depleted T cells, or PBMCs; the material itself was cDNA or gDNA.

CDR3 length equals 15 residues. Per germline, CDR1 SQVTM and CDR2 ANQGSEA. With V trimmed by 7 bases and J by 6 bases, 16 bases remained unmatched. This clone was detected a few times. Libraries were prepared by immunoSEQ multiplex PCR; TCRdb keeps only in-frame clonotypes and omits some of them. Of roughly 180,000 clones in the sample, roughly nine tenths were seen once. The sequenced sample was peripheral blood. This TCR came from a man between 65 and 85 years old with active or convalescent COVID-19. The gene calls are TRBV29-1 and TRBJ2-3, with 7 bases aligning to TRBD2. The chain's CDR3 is CSALGTIPLRDTQYF. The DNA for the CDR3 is TGCAGCGCTCTCGGGACTATCCCCCTGCGGGATACGCAGTATTTT.